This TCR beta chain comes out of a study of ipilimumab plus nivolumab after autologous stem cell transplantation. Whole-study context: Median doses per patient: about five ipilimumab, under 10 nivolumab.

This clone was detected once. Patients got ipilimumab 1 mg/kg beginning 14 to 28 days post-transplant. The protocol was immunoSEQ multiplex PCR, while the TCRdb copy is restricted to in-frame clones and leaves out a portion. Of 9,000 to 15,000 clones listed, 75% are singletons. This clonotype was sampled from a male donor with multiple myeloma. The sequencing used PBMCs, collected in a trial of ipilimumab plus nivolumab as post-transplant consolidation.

In DNA form, the CDR3 reads TGTGCCAGCAGCCCGGGGGTTAGTCAGCCCCAGCATTTT. Protein product: CASSPGVSQPQHF. The chain recombines TRBV11-2 with TRBJ1-5; maybe TRBD1 (5 bases). This CDR3 has 13 amino acids. The V end was cut by 5 bases, the J end by 6 bases, with 11 bases between. Germline CDR1 SGHAT, CDR2 FQNNGV.